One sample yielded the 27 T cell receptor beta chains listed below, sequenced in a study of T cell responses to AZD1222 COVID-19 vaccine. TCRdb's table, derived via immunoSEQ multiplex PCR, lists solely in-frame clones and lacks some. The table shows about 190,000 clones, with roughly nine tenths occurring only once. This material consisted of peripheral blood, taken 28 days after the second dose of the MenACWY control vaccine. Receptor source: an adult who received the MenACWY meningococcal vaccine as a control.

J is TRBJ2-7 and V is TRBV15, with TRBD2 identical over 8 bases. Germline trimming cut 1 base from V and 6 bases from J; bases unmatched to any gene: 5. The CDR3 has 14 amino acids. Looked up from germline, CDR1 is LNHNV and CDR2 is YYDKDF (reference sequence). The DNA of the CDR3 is TGTGCCACCAGCAGAGCGGGAGGGTCGGGCGAGCAGTACTTC. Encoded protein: CATSRAGGSGEQYF.

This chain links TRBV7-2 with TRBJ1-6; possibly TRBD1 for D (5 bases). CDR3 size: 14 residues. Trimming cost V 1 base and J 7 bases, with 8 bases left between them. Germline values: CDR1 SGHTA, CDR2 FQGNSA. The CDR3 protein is CASSLGTMNSPLHF. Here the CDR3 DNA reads TGTGCCAGCAGCTTAGGGACAATGAATTCACCCCTCCACTTT.

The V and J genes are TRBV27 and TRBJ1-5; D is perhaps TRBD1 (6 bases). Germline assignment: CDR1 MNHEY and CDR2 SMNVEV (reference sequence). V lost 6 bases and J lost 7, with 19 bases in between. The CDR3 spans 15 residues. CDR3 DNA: TGTGCCAGCAGCCGGGGGGACAAGAGCCTACAGCCCCAGCATTTT. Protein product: CASSRGDKSLQPQHF.

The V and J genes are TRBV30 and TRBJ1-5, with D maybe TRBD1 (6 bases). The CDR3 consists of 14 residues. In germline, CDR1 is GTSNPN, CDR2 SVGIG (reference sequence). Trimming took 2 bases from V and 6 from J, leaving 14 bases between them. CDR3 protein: CAWSNSGGGQPQHF. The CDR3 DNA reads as TGTGCCTGGAGTAACTCGGGGGGCGGTCAGCCCCAGCATTTT.

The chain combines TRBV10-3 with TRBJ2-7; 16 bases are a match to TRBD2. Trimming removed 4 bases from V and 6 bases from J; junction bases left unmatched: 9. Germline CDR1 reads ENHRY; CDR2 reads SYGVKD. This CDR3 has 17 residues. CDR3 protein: CAISATGTSGRAREQYF. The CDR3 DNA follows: TGTGCCATCAGTGCCACCGGGACTAGCGGGAGGGCGCGCGAGCAGTACTTC.

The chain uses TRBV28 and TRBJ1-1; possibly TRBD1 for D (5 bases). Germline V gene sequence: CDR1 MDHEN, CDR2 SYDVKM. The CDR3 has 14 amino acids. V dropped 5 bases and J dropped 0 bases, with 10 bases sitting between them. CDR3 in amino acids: CASSLTVLNTEAFF. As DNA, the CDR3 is TGTGCCAGCAGTCTGACAGTCCTGAACACTGAAGCTTTCTTT.

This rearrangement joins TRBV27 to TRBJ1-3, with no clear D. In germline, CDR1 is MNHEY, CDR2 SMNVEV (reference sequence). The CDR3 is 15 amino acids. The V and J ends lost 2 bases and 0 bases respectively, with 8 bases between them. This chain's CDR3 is CASSLRPASGNTIYF. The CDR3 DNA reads TGTGCCAGCAGTTTAAGACCAGCCTCTGGAAACACCATATATTTT.

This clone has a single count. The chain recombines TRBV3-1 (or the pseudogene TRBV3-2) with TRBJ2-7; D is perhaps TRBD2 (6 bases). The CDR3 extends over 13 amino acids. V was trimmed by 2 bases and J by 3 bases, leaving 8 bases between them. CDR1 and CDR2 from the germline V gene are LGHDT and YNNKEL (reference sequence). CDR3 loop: CASSQLANYEQYF. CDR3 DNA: TGTGCCAGCAGCCAACTAGCGAACTACGAGCAGTACTTC.

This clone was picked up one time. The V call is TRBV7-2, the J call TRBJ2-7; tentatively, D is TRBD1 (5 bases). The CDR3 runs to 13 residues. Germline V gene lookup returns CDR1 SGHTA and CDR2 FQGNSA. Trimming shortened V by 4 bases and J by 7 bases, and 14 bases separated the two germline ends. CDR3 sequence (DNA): TGTGCCAGCAGCTCCGCCTACCAGGGAGAGCAGTACTTC. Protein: CASSSAYQGEQYF.

The CDR3 here is CASSSLKTSGYNEQFF. CDR3 DNA sequence: TGCGCCAGCAGCTCCCTTAAGACTAGCGGCTACAATGAGCAGTTCTTC. The chain has TRBV5-1 and TRBJ2-1, with 9 bases aligning to TRBD2. With V trimmed by 3 bases and J by 3 bases, 7 bases remained unmatched. Germline V gene lookup returns CDR1 SGHRS and CDR2 YFSETQ. The CDR3 totals 16 residues. Based on the CDR3 plus reference TRBV5-1 and TRBJ2-1, the full variable domain is KAGVTQTPRYLIKTRGQQVTLSCSPISGHRSVSWYQQTPGQGLQFLFEYFSETQRNKGNFPGRFSGRQFSNSRSEMNVSTLELGDSALYLCASSSLKTSGYNEQFFGPGTRLTVL.

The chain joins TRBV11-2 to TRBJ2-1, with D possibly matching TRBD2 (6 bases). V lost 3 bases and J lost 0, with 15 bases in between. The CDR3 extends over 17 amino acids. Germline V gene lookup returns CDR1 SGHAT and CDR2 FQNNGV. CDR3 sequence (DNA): TGTGCCAGCAGCTTTTCGGCGGGACCAAGCTCCTACAATGAGCAGTTCTTC. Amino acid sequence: CASSFSAGPSSYNEQFF.

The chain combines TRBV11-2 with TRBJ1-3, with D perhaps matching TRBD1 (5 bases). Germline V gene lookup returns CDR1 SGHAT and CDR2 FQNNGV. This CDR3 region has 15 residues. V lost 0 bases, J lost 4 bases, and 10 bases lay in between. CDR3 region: CASSLDRVNGNTIYF. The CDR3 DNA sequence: TGTGCCAGCAGCTTAGACAGGGTCAACGGAAACACCATATATTTT.

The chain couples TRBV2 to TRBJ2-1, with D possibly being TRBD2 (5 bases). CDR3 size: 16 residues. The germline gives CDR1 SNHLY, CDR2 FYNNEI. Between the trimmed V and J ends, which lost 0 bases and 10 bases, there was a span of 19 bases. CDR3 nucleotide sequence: TGTGCCAGCAGTGAAGCGGTAGCGAGAAGGACGGACGAGCAGTTCTTC. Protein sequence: CASSEAVARRTDEQFF.

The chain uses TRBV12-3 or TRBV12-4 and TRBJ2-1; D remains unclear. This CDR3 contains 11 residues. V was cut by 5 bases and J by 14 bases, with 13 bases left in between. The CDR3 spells CASSPGRWKFF. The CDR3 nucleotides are TGTGCCAGCAGTCCAGGACGGTGGAAGTTCTTC.

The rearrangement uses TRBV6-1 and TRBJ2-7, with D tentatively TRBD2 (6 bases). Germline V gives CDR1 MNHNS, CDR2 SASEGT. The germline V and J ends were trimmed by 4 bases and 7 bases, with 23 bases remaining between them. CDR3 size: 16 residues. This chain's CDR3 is CASSARRGRTVSEQYF. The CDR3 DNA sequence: TGTGCCAGCAGTGCCCGCCGAGGGAGGACCGTGTCTGAGCAGTACTTC.

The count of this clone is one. CDR3 residues: CASGQGYHYGYTF. The CDR3 nucleotides are TGTGCCAGCGGACAAGGGTATCACTATGGCTACACCTTC. The gene calls are TRBV27 and TRBJ1-2; a weak D match, TRBD1 (5 bases). V was pared by 8 bases and J by 3 bases, with 13 bases between. The CDR3 is made up of 13 amino acids. Germline CDR1 reads MNHEY; CDR2 reads SMNVEV (reference sequence).

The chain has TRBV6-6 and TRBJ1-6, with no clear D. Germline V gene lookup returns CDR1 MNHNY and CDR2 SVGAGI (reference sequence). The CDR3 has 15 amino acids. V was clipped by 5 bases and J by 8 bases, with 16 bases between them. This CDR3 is CASSPRPSGDSPLHF. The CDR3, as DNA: TGTGCCAGCAGTCCCCGACCCAGTGGGGATTCACCCCTCCACTTT.

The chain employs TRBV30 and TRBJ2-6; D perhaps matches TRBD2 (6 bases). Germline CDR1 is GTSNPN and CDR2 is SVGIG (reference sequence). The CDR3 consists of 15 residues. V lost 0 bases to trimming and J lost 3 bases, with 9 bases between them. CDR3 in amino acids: CAWSVFGGGANVLTF. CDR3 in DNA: TGTGCCTGGAGTGTATTCGGGGGTGGGGCCAACGTCCTGACTTTC.

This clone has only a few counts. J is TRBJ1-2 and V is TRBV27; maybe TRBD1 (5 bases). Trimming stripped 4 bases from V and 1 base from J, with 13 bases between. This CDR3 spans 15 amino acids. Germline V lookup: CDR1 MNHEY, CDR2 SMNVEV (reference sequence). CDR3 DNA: TGTGCCAGCAGTTCCCCGGGGCAGGGTAACTATGGCTACACCTTC. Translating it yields CASSSPGQGNYGYTF.

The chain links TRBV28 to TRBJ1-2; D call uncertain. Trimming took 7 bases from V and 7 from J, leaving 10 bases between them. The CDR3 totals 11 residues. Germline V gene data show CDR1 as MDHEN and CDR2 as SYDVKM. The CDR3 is CASKRQGGYTF. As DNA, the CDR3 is TGTGCCAGCAAGAGACAAGGTGGCTACACCTTC.

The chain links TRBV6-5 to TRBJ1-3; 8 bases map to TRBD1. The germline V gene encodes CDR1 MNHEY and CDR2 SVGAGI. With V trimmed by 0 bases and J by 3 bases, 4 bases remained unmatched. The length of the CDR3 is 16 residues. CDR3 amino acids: CASSYSQGAYGNTIYF. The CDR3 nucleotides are TGTGCCAGCAGTTACTCGCAGGGGGCTTATGGAAACACCATATATTTT.

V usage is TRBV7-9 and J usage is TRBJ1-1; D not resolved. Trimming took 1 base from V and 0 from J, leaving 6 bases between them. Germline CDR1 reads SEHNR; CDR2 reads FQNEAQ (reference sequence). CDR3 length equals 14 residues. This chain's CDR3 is CASSLGRLNTEAFF. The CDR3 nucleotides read TGTGCCAGCAGCTTAGGCAGGTTGAACACTGAAGCTTTCTTT. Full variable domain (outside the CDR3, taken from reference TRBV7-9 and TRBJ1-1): DTGVSQNPRHKITKRGQNVTFRCDPISEHNRLYWYRQTLGQGPEFLTYFQNEAQLEKSRLLSDRFSAERPKGSFSTLEIQRTEQGDSAMYLCASSLGRLNTEAFFGQGTRLTVV.

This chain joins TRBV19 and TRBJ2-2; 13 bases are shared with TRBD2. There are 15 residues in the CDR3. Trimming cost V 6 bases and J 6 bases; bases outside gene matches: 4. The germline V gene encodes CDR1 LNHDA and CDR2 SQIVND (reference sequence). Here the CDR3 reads CASRGLAGNPGELFF. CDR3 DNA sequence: TGTGCCAGTAGGGGACTAGCGGGAAATCCCGGGGAGCTGTTTTTT.

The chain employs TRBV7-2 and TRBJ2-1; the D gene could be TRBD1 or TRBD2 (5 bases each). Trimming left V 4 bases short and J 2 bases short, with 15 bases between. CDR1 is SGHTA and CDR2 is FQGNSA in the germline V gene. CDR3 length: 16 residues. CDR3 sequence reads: CASSSLGAATYNEQFF. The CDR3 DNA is TGTGCCAGCAGCTCGCTCGGGGCAGCCACCTACAATGAGCAGTTCTTC.

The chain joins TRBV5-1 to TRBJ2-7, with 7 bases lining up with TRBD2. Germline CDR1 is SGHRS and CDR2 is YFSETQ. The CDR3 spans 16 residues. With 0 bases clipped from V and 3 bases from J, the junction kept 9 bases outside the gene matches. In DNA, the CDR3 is TGCGCCAGCAGCTTGGTTCTAGCGGAGAAGGACTACGAGCAGTACTTC. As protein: CASSLVLAEKDYEQYF. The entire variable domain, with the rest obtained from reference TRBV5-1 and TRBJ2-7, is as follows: KAGVTQTPRYLIKTRGQQVTLSCSPISGHRSVSWYQQTPGQGLQFLFEYFSETQRNKGNFPGRFSGRQFSNSRSEMNVSTLELGDSALYLCASSLVLAEKDYEQYFGPGTRLTVT.

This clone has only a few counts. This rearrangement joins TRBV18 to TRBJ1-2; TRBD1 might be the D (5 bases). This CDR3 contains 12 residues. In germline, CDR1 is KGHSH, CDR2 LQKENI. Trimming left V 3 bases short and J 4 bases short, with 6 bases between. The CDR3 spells CASSPTGYGYTF. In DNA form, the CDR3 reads TGTGCCAGCTCACCCACAGGCTATGGCTACACCTTC.

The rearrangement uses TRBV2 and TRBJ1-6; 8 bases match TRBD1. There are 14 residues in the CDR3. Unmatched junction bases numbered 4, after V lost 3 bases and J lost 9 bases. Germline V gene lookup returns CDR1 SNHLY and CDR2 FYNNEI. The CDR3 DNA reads TGTGCCAGCAGTGAGGACAGGGCTGGTTCACCCCTCCACTTT. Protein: CASSEDRAGSPLHF.